A selection of T cell receptor beta chains follows, all from one sample in a study of cytomegalovirus exposure and HLA in healthy donors. TCRdb keeps only in-frame clones here, not all; method: immunoSEQ multiplex PCR. The sample lists 90,000 to 140,000 clones, less than 80% occurring once. Sequences were obtained from PBMCs. Receptor source: a man aged 25-45 years in good health and CMV-seronegative. Each CDR3 is given with its conserved first and last residue. The D gene is left open where the match is weak. Size values are once, few and many counts, or a class for expanded clones, and some rows have none.

TRBV7-2	TRBD1	NA	TRBJ1-2	CASGMTGNYGYTF	TGTGCCAGCGGAATGACAGGGAACTATGGCTACACCTTC
TRBV29-1	TRBD1	NA	TRBJ2-2	CSGGIRDRAGVGELFF	TGCAGCGGGGGGATCCGGGACAGGGCGGGAGTCGGGGAGCTGTTTTTT
TRBV6-5	TRBD1	NA	TRBJ2-2	CASRDWDRNTGELFF	TGTGCCAGCAGAGATTGGGACAGAAACACCGGGGAGCTGTTTTTT
TRBV15	NA	NA	TRBJ2-1	CATSRDLRKHNEQFF	TGTGCCACCAGCAGAGATTTGCGGAAACACAATGAGCAGTTCTTC
TRBV30	NA	few	TRBJ2-3	CAWSGDLTSTDTQYF	TGTGCCTGGAGTGGGGACTTAACTAGCACAGATACGCAGTATTTT
TRBV5-1	NA	NA	TRBJ2-7	CASSLEPVSYEQYF	TGCGCCAGCAGCTTGGAACCGGTATCCTACGAGCAGTACTTC
TRBV7-2	TRBD2	NA	TRBJ2-3	CASSLVRGGSTDTQYF	TGTGCCAGCAGCTTAGTCCGGGGGGGGAGCACAGATACGCAGTATTTT
TRBV18	TRBD1	NA	TRBJ2-6	CASSPFVFRTGISGANVLTF	TGTGCCAGCTCACCATTCGTTTTTCGGACAGGGATTTCTGGGGCCAACGTCCTGACTTTC
TRBV6-1	NA	NA	TRBJ1-6	CAKQNGVGNSPLHF	TGTGCTAAGCAAAACGGGGTTGGTAATTCACCCCTCCACTTT
TRBV7-2	NA	NA	TRBJ2-5	CASSLGPRETQYF	TGTGCCAGCAGCTTAGGTCCCCGGGAGACCCAGTACTTC
TRBV6-5	NA	few	TRBJ1-3	CASSRTGIGNTIYF	TGTGCCAGCAGTAGGACGGGGATTGGAAACACCATATATTTT
TRBV9	TRBD2	NA	TRBJ2-1	CASSPGVAGVNEQFF	TGTGCCAGCAGTCCGGGCGTAGCGGGGGTCAATGAGCAGTTCTTC
TRBV7-2	NA	NA	TRBJ2-7	CASSLDAGHTYEQYF	TGTGCCAGCAGCTTAGATGCAGGGCACACCTACGAGCAGTACTTC
TRBV11-2	TRBD2	NA	TRBJ2-7	CASSLERGTAYEQYF	TGTGCCAGCAGCTTAGAGCGGGGGACCGCCTACGAGCAGTACTTC
TRBV7-2	TRBD2	once	TRBJ2-3	CASSLLPAGGKTDTQYF	TGTGCCAGCAGCTTATTGCCAGCGGGGGGGAAAACAGATACGCAGTATTTT
TRBV5-6	NA	NA	TRBJ1-5	CASSLGAGGIQPQHF	TGTGCCAGCAGTCTGGGGGCGGGGGGCATTCAGCCCCAGCATTTT
TRBV7-9	NA	NA	TRBJ1-5	CASSLGQSNQPQHF	TGTGCCAGCAGCTTAGGCCAGAGCAATCAGCCCCAGCATTTT
TRBV4-3	TRBD2	once	TRBJ2-7	CASSQDILAGGPPEQYF	TGCGCCAGCAGCCAAGATATCCTAGCGGGGGGGCCGCCCGAGCAGTACTTC
TRBV30	TRBD2	few	TRBJ2-7	CAWKRTARLADSSYEQYF	TGTGCCTGGAAAAGGACAGCTAGACTAGCGGATAGCTCCTACGAGCAGTACTTC
TRBV19	TRBD1	once	TRBJ1-5	CASVPRDRGGIQPQHF	TGTGCCAGCGTCCCCCGGGACAGGGGGGGTATTCAGCCCCAGCATTTT
TRBV10-1	NA	NA	TRBJ1-3	CASRSMGRSGNTIYF	TGCGCCAGCAGATCAATGGGGCGCTCTGGAAACACCATATATTTT
TRBV2	NA	once	TRBJ1-4	CASSGAGAYNEKLFF	TGTGCCAGCAGTGGCGCAGGGGCGTATAATGAAAAACTGTTTTTT
TRBV19	TRBD1	few	TRBJ1-3	CASSTGQGAGNTIYF	TGTGCCAGTAGTACCGGACAGGGGGCTGGAAACACCATATATTTT
TRBV13	NA	NA	TRBJ1-5	CASSLGILGVNQPQHF	TGTGCCAGCAGCTTAGGGATTCTAGGGGTAAATCAGCCCCAGCATTTT
TRBV7-9	TRBD2	NA	TRBJ2-1	CASSARRLAGGPADNEQFF	TGTGCCAGCAGCGCTAGACGGCTAGCGGGGGGGCCGGCGGACAATGAGCAGTTCTTC
TRBV9	NA	NA	TRBJ2-7	CASSVRPGTYEQYF	TGTGCCAGCAGCGTTCGTCCCGGGACTTACGAGCAGTACTTC
TRBV13	TRBD2	NA	TRBJ2-7	CASSSGGGTYEQYF	TGTGCCAGCAGCTCGGGAGGGGGTACCTACGAGCAGTACTTC
TRBV6-6	NA	NA	TRBJ2-7	CASSYSYLGRTYEQYF	TGTGCCAGCAGTTACTCTTATTTGGGCAGAACCTACGAGCAGTACTTC
TRBV6-5	TRBD2	NA	TRBJ2-1	CASRARGTSGERGFF	TGTGCCAGCAGAGCGAGGGGGACTAGCGGGGAGAGGGGGTTCTTC
TRBV5-1	TRBD1	NA	TRBJ2-5	CASSLPLGQGAETQYF	TGCGCCAGCAGCTTGCCCCTAGGACAGGGGGCAGAGACCCAGTACTTC
TRBV7-2	NA	NA	TRBJ2-2	CASSLGQINTGELFF	TGTGCCAGCAGCTTAGGACAGATTAACACCGGGGAGCTGTTTTTT
TRBV30	NA	NA	TRBJ1-2	CAWNYCSYGYTF	TGTGCCTGGAACTACTGTTCCTATGGCTACACCTTC
TRBV21-1	NA	NA	TRBJ2-7	CASSTEREAHYEQYF	TGTGCCAGCAGCACCGAGCGGGAGGCCCATTACGAGCAGTACTTC
TRBV25-1	NA	NA	TRBJ1-2	CASKGLRGGDYGYTF	TGTGCCAGCAAGGGTCTCAGGGGAGGGGACTATGGCTACACCTTC
TRBV27	TRBD2	NA	TRBJ2-1	CASSSSGRTYNEQFF	TGTGCCAGCAGTTCTAGCGGGAGGACTTACAATGAGCAGTTCTTC
TRBV2	TRBD1	NA	TRBJ1-1	CASKTGESTEAFF	TGTGCCAGCAAGACAGGGGAGAGCACTGAAGCTTTCTTT
TRBV25-1	NA	once	TRBJ1-3	CASRPTTVDGNTIYF	TGTGCCAGCAGGCCGACGACAGTAGACGGAAACACCATATATTTT
TRBV19	NA	NA	TRBJ2-7	CASSKSGWSYEQYF	TGTGCCAGTAGTAAGTCAGGGTGGTCCTACGAGCAGTACTTC
TRBV4-2	TRBD2	NA	TRBJ2-1	CASSQSSGRVHNEQFF	TGTGCCAGCAGCCAATCTAGCGGGAGGGTCCACAATGAGCAGTTCTTC
TRBV27	NA	once	TRBJ2-7	CASSPTGTYEQYF	TGTGCCAGCAGTCCCACCGGGACTTACGAGCAGTACTTC
TRBV27	NA	NA	TRBJ2-5	CASSLDASPETQYF	TGTGCCAGCAGTTTAGACGCTAGCCCAGAGACCCAGTACTTC
TRBV4-3	TRBD2	few	TRBJ2-7	CASSQDLSGAYEQYF	TGCGCCAGCAGCCAAGATCTTAGCGGGGCCTACGAGCAGTACTTC
TRBV15	NA	NA	TRBJ1-2	CATSRESINYGYTF	TGTGCCACCAGCAGAGAGTCTATAAACTATGGCTACACCTTC
TRBV18	TRBD1	NA	TRBJ2-2	CASSPKGQGRGGELFF	TGTGCCAGCTCACCCAAAGGACAGGGCAGAGGCGGGGAGCTGTTTTTT
TRBV5-5	TRBD2	NA	TRBJ2-3	CASSLGTSGFTDTQYF	TGTGCCAGCAGCTTAGGGACTAGCGGATTCACAGATACGCAGTATTTT
TRBV6-5	NA	NA	TRBJ1-1	CASSYRDTEAFF	TGTGCCAGCAGTTACCGTGACACTGAAGCTTTCTTT
TRBV30	TRBD1	NA	TRBJ1-1	CAWSRGTGSSWLNTEAFF	TGTGCCTGGAGCCGGGGGACAGGGTCGTCTTGGTTGAACACTGAAGCTTTCTTT
TRBV5-4	NA	NA	TRBJ2-3	CASSLSTDTQYF	TGTGCCAGCAGCCTTAGCACAGATACGCAGTATTTT
TRBV30	NA	NA	TRBJ2-7	CAWSPHTFPGQAYEQYF	TGTGCCTGGAGCCCCCATACCTTCCCGGGACAAGCCTACGAGCAGTACTTC
TRBV10-3	NA	NA	TRBJ1-1	CAISDIMNTEAFF	TGTGCCATCAGTGACATCATGAACACTGAAGCTTTCTTT
TRBV6-5	TRBD1	NA	TRBJ1-2	CASRSHDRVNYGYTF	TGTGCCAGCAGATCCCATGACAGGGTTAACTATGGCTACACCTTC
TRBV18	TRBD2	NA	TRBJ2-7	CASSPTVAGEQYF	TGTGCCAGCTCACCAACCGTAGCGGGTGAGCAGTACTTC